This T cell receptor (beta chain) was recorded in a study of T cell changes during pregnancy in multiple sclerosis. This CDR3 comprises 13 residues. Germline values: CDR1 LNHDA, CDR2 SQIVND (reference sequence). V dropped 7 bases and J dropped 8 bases, with 14 bases sitting between them. The table came from immunoSEQ multiplex PCR; TCRdb's copy has only in-frame clones and leaves some out. The sample records more than 60,000 clones, more than 85% being singletons. This specimen was peripheral blood, taken before pregnancy. The receptor comes from a female donor with multiple sclerosis, enrolled in a pregnancy study. The gene calls are TRBV19 and TRBJ2-2, with D possibly TRBD1 on 6 matching bases. The CDR3 region has the DNA TGTGCCAGTAACACCGGGACAACTGGGGAGCTGTTTTTT. This translates into CASNTGTTGELFF. Using reference TRBV19 and TRBJ2-2 for the parts outside the CDR3, the full variable domain is DGGITQSPKYLFRKEGQNVTLSCEQNLNHDAMYWYRQDPGQGLRLIYYSQIVNDFQKGDIAEGYSVSREKKESFPLTVTSAQKNPTAFYLCASNTGTTGELFFGEGSRLTVL.